This entry lists 30 T cell receptor beta chains sequenced from one sample in a study of cytomegalovirus exposure and HLA in healthy donors. Both 60 Vbeta primers and 13 Jbeta primers went into the PCR. The assay was immunoSEQ multiplex PCR, and TCRdb's table has in-frame clones only and misses some. The profile covers roughly 200,000 clones, with around 89% appearing a single time and over 0.95% taken by the ten largest. The sequencing sample was made of PBMCs. The receptors stem from a woman younger than 35 in good health and CMV-seronegative.

The V call is TRBV9, the J call TRBJ2-1; maybe TRBD2 (6 bases). The CDR3 sequence is 13 residues long. Germline V CDR1 and CDR2: SGDLS, YYNGEE. V was clipped by 3 bases and J by 9 bases, with 13 bases between them. The CDR3 DNA follows: TGTGCCAGCAGCGGGGAGACTAGGTTTGAGCAGTTCTTC. Translating gives CASSGETRFEQFF.

A few counts support this clone. The rearrangement joins TRBV7-6 to TRBJ2-7; 8 positions agree with TRBD1. CDR1 and CDR2 from the germline V gene are SGHVS and FNYEAQ. The CDR3 covers 12 residues. With 5 bases clipped from V and 12 bases from J, the junction kept 9 bases outside the gene matches. The CDR3 sequence: CASSASRDRLYF. CDR3 sequence (DNA): TGTGCCAGCAGCGCCTCCCGGGACAGGCTGTACTTC.

The V gene is TRBV21-1, the J gene TRBJ2-3; the D segment call TRBD1 is taken from the table without a DNA check. TRBV21-1 is recorded as a pseudogene. The length of the CDR3 is 15 residues. The CDR3 DNA is TGTGCCAGCAGCAATGACCCCAGGAGCACAGATACGCAGTATTTT. This gives the protein CASSNDPRSTDTQYF.

This clone was seen only once. The J gene is TRBJ1-2, the V gene TRBV7-9; TRBD1 might be the D (6 bases). Germline V lookup: CDR1 SEHNR, CDR2 FQNEAQ (reference sequence). Trimming removed 1 base from V and 5 bases from J, with 11 bases in between. The CDR3 has 14 residues. CDR3 sequence reads: CASSLGTDLYGYTF. CDR3 nucleotide sequence: TGTGCCAGCAGCTTAGGGACAGATTTATATGGCTACACCTTC.

The chain is built from TRBV6-5 and TRBJ2-2, with TRBD2 matching over 7 bases. V dropped 7 bases and J dropped 4; count of bases not matched to a gene: 6. Germline CDR1 MNHEY, CDR2 SVGAGI. This CDR3 contains 14 residues. The CDR3 is CASNGGRSTGELFF. In DNA, the CDR3 is TGTGCCAGCAACGGCGGGAGATCCACCGGGGAGCTGTTTTTT.

This chain uses TRBV5-1 with TRBJ2-2; 14 nucleotides line up with TRBD2. Trimming cost V 4 bases and J 6 bases; bases outside gene matches: 8. There are 17 residues in the CDR3. Germline lookup yields CDR1 SGHRS and CDR2 YFSETQ. The CDR3 loop reads CASSPGLAGEFAGELFF. The CDR3 DNA follows: TGCGCCAGCAGCCCGGGACTAGCGGGAGAGTTTGCCGGGGAGCTGTTTTTT.

The table lists this clone with a count of one. This chain links TRBV2 with TRBJ2-1; 7 nucleotides match TRBD2. The CDR3 runs 15 residues. The trim removed 8 bases at V and 4 bases at J, leaving 11 bases unmatched. CDR1 and CDR2 from the germline V gene are SNHLY and FYNNEI. Here the CDR3 DNA reads TGTGCCAGCGGTCCTCTAGCGGCCTTTTACAATGAGCAGTTCTTC. It translates to CASGPLAAFYNEQFF. The variable domain in full, with the rest retrieved from reference TRBV2 and TRBJ2-1, is EPEVTQTPSHQVTQMGQEVILRCVPISNHLYFYWYRQILGQKVEFLVSFYNNEISEKSEIFDDQFSVERPDGSNFTLKIRSTKLEDSAMYFCASGPLAAFYNEQFFGPGTRLTVL.

The chain carries TRBV4-3 and TRBJ2-1, with 9 bases fitting TRBD2. This CDR3 has 17 amino acids. The junction had 13 bases not matched to a gene; V was cut back by 0 bases and J by 10 bases. CDR1 is LGHNA and CDR2 is YSLEER in the germline V gene. The CDR3 loop reads CASSQDDPGLAQREQFF. The CDR3 DNA follows: TGCGCCAGCAGCCAAGATGACCCGGGACTAGCCCAAAGGGAGCAGTTCTTC.

The chain couples TRBV6-5 to TRBJ1-2; unclear D gene. Germline assignment: CDR1 MNHEY and CDR2 SVGAGI. Trimming cost V 4 bases and J 2 bases, with 8 bases left between them. This CDR3 comprises 13 residues. The DNA for the CDR3 is TGTGCCAGCAGTTCTCGGGAAAACTATGGCTACACCTTC. Translation: CASSSRENYGYTF.

The chain employs TRBV19 and TRBJ1-3, with D possibly matching TRBD1 (6 bases). Trimming removed 9 bases at V and 2 bases at J, with 17 bases between. This CDR3 has 15 residues. Germline assignment: CDR1 LNHDA and CDR2 SQIVND (reference sequence). The CDR3 spells CARRNRELPGNTIYF. The DNA of the CDR3 is TGTGCCAGGAGGAACAGGGAGCTTCCTGGAAACACCATATATTTT.

The rearrangement links TRBV19 to TRBJ2-1; TRBD1 matches at 10 bases. The V and J ends lost 6 bases and 3 bases, in that order; junction bases with no gene match: 8. Germline V CDR1 and CDR2: LNHDA, SQIVND (reference sequence). The CDR3 has 16 amino acids. For the CDR3, the DNA is TGTGCCAGTAGGGGGTTGACAGGGGGCGACTACAATGAGCAGTTCTTC. Amino acid sequence: CASRGLTGGDYNEQFF. The full variable domain, completed using reference TRBV19 and TRBJ2-1, is DGGITQSPKYLFRKEGQNVTLSCEQNLNHDAMYWYRQDPGQGLRLIYYSQIVNDFQKGDIAEGYSVSREKKESFPLTVTSAQKNPTAFYLCASRGLTGGDYNEQFFGPGTRLTVL.

The chain carries TRBV4-3 and TRBJ1-1; 7 bases agree with TRBD1. V lost 3 bases, J lost 1 base, and 2 bases stayed unmatched. CDR3 length: 14 amino acids. Germline V gives CDR1 LGHNA, CDR2 YSLEER. The CDR3 is CASSQGQKNTEAFF. The DNA of the CDR3 is TGCGCCAGCAGCCAGGGACAGAAGAACACTGAAGCTTTCTTT.

This chain joins TRBV5-8 and TRBJ1-5; D not resolved. This CDR3 comprises 15 residues. Germline-derived CDR1 and CDR2 are SGHTS and YDEGEE. Trimming stripped 2 bases from V and 0 bases from J, with 9 bases between. This CDR3 reads CASSFRKNSNQPQHF. CDR3 DNA sequence: TGTGCCAGCAGCTTCAGAAAGAATAGCAATCAGCCCCAGCATTTT.

J is TRBJ2-1 and V is TRBV18; weak D call: TRBD2 (6 bases). Germline CDR1 reads KGHSH; CDR2 reads LQKENI. The CDR3 runs 17 residues. V was cut by 3 bases and J by 0 bases, with 15 bases left in between. The CDR3 loop reads CASSPLVSGSSYNEQFF. The CDR3 bases are TGTGCCAGCTCACCTCTAGTTAGCGGATCCTCCTACAATGAGCAGTTCTTC.

The DNA for the CDR3 is TGTGCCAGCAGCTTAGAGGGGACAGGGGACGAGCAGTACTTC. It codes for CASSLEGTGDEQYF. The rearrangement joins TRBV7-2 to TRBJ2-7; 10 bases agree with TRBD1. The germline CDR1 and CDR2 sequences are SGHTA and FQGNSA. V was pared by 1 base and J by 5 bases, with 2 bases of the junction left unmatched. There are 14 residues in the CDR3.

The J gene is TRBJ1-6, the V gene TRBV5-1; maybe TRBD1 (5 bases). Germline CDR1 reads SGHRS; CDR2 reads YFSETQ. The ends were cut back, 0 bases at V and 7 bases at J, with 11 bases in the middle. This CDR3 spans 15 amino acids. CDR3 in amino acids: CASSLDAGLNSPLHF. CDR3 coding DNA: TGCGCCAGCAGCTTGGATGCGGGGCTGAATTCACCCCTCCACTTT. The variable domain in full, completed from reference TRBV5-1 and TRBJ1-6, reads KAGVTQTPRYLIKTRGQQVTLSCSPISGHRSVSWYQQTPGQGLQFLFEYFSETQRNKGNFPGRFSGRQFSNSRSEMNVSTLELGDSALYLCASSLDAGLNSPLHFGNGTRLTVT.

The chain links TRBV7-3 to TRBJ2-7; 8 bases map to TRBD1. The V gene's germline CDR1 is SGHTA and CDR2 FQGTGA. This CDR3 is 12 amino acids long. J was trimmed by 6 bases and V by 6 bases; bases with no gene match: 4. CDR3 amino acids: CASRGTGGEQYF. CDR3 DNA: TGTGCCAGCAGGGGAACAGGGGGCGAGCAGTACTTC.

The V gene is TRBV19, the J gene TRBJ1-1; a weak D match, TRBD1 (5 bases). CDR3 length: 13 amino acids. Trimming left V 5 bases short and J 5 bases short, with 12 bases between. Germline V gene sequence: CDR1 LNHDA, CDR2 SQIVND (reference sequence). CDR3 in DNA: TGTGCCAGTAGTCTGGACACTGGGACTGAAGCTTTCTTT. Amino acids: CASSLDTGTEAFF.

This clone was detected only a few times. The chain joins TRBV18 to TRBJ2-7, with 8 nucleotides matching TRBD2. The CDR3 contains 14 residues. The V gene end was trimmed by 1 base and the J gene end by 5 bases; junction bases not matched to a gene: 4. Germline values: CDR1 KGHSH, CDR2 LQKENI. The CDR3 protein is CASSPQGLADEQYF. CDR3 DNA: TGTGCCAGCTCACCACAAGGACTAGCAGACGAGCAGTACTTC.

The chain links TRBV9 to TRBJ2-7; D may be TRBD2 (5 bases). There are 14 residues in the CDR3. Trimming took 6 bases from V and 4 from J, leaving 17 bases between them. CDR1 SGDLS and CDR2 YYNGEE come from the germline V gene. The CDR3 loop is CASNPAGGRYEQYF. DNA for the CDR3: TGTGCCAGCAACCCCGCAGGAGGCAGATACGAGCAGTACTTC.

J is TRBJ2-7 and V is TRBV14; TRBD1 matches 9 bases. Germline CDR1 reads SGHDN; CDR2 reads FVKESK. The CDR3 is made up of 16 amino acids. V lost 8 bases to trimming and J lost 5 bases; unmatched junction nucleotides: 16. The CDR3 reads CASAPFRGTGTNEQYF. The CDR3 DNA sequence: TGTGCCAGCGCCCCTTTCCGGGGGACAGGGACGAACGAGCAGTACTTC.

The V call is TRBV27, the J call TRBJ2-1, with D possibly matching TRBD2 (5 bases). In germline, CDR1 is MNHEY, CDR2 SMNVEV (reference sequence). V was pared by 3 bases and J by 8 bases, with 14 bases between. The CDR3 consists of 14 residues. This CDR3 is CASSFGVRADEQFF. The CDR3 nucleotides are TGTGCCAGCAGTTTCGGGGTCCGTGCGGATGAGCAGTTCTTC.

The chain uses TRBV4-3 and TRBJ2-3; a possible D gene is TRBD1 (6 bases). Trimming removed 0 bases at V and 8 bases at J, with 9 bases between. Germline values: CDR1 LGHNA, CDR2 YSLEER. The CDR3 runs to 13 residues. The CDR3 DNA reads TGCGCCAGCAGCCAAGATCACAGGGCTACGCAGTATTTT. This encodes CASSQDHRATQYF.

The chain links TRBV7-7 to TRBJ1-5, with TRBD1 as a possible D gene (6 bases). The V gene's germline CDR1 is SSHAT and CDR2 FNYEAQ (reference sequence). The CDR3 is 14 residues long. V shed 3 bases and J shed 11 bases, with 17 bases lying between them. The CDR3 nucleotides are TGTGCCAGCAGCTTTCTTACGGGAGGGGGGGCCCAGCATTTT. It translates to CASSFLTGGGAQHF.

The chain carries TRBV7-2 and TRBJ2-1; 8 positions match TRBD1. CDR3 size: 14 residues. The V and J ends lost 5 bases and 2 bases, in that order; junction bases with no gene match: 2. Germline V gene data show CDR1 as SGHTA and CDR2 as FQGNSA. The CDR3 region is CASSPQGAYNEQFF. CDR3 sequence (DNA): TGTGCCAGCAGCCCACAGGGGGCCTACAATGAGCAGTTCTTC.

A few counts support this clone. The chain combines TRBV27 with TRBJ2-7; D might be TRBD1 (7 bases). The V gene's germline CDR1 is MNHEY and CDR2 SMNVEV (reference sequence). V lost 5 bases and J 4 bases, leaving 12 bases between the germline ends. CDR3 length: 13 amino acids. CDR3 protein: CASSRRDSYEQYF. The CDR3 DNA is TGTGCCAGCAGTAGGCGGGACAGTTACGAGCAGTACTTC.

The rearrangement uses TRBV27 and TRBJ2-7; possible D gene TRBD1, 6 bases. This CDR3 contains 15 residues. Germline V CDR1 and CDR2: MNHEY, SMNVEV (reference sequence). V lost 5 bases to trimming and J lost 0 bases, with 14 bases between them. The CDR3 here is CASSPFGQTSYEQYF. CDR3 nucleotide sequence: TGTGCCAGCAGTCCCTTTGGACAGACCTCCTACGAGCAGTACTTC.

The chain links TRBV7-2 to TRBJ2-1; a weak D match, TRBD2 (5 bases). The CDR3 covers 14 residues. The germline V gene has CDR1 SGHTA and CDR2 FQGNSA. V lost 1 base and J lost 6, with 10 bases in between. CDR3 in DNA: TGTGCCAGCAGCTTAGATGCTAGCCGCAATGAGCAGTTCTTC. Translating gives CASSLDASRNEQFF.

This clone occurred once. V is TRBV27 and J is TRBJ2-1; D is perhaps TRBD1 (6 bases). The CDR3 runs to 18 residues. Deletions cut 5 bases from V and 6 bases from J, with 26 bases between. Germline CDR1 and CDR2: MNHEY and SMNVEV (reference sequence). CDR3 DNA sequence: TGTGCCAGCAGTGCCCCTCCAGGGGAGACGATACACGGCAATGAGCAGTTCTTC. It is translated as CASSAPPGETIHGNEQFF.

V usage is TRBV7-2 and J usage is TRBJ2-5; possible D gene TRBD1, 6 bases. Trimming left V 7 bases short and J 7 bases short, with 13 bases between. From germline, CDR1 is SGHTA and CDR2 FQGNSA. This CDR3 has 12 residues. Here the CDR3 reads CASTPPRGTQYF. CDR3 coding DNA: TGTGCCAGCACCCCTCCCAGGGGGACCCAGTACTTC.